The 2 T cell receptor beta chains below all came from one sample that was sequenced in a study of cytomegalovirus exposure and HLA in healthy donors. Primers for the PCR totalled 60 Vbeta and 13 Jbeta. TCRdb's copy holds only in-frame clones and misses some; the assay was immunoSEQ multiplex PCR. This sample carries roughly 190,000 clones, more than 75% of them seen once, and the ten largest clones take about 0.78%. The sequencing input was PBMCs. The receptors were gathered from a woman aged 18 to 35 in good health and CMV-seronegative.

This clone has only a few counts. The CDR3 loop is CAIRSQEHYEQYF. Written as DNA, the CDR3 is TGTGCCATCAGGTCCCAGGAACACTACGAGCAGTACTTC. The gene calls are TRBV10-3 and TRBJ2-7, with no clear D. The CDR3 sequence is 13 residues long. V lost 6 bases and J lost 3, with 12 bases in between. Looked up from germline, CDR1 is ENHRY and CDR2 is SYGVKD.

The chain recombines TRBV9 with TRBJ1-1; D ambiguous. The germline V and J ends were trimmed by 0 bases and 7 bases, with 10 bases remaining between them. CDR3 length: 13 residues. Germline values: CDR1 SGDLS, CDR2 YYNGEE. The CDR3 is CASSVAQADEAFF. CDR3 DNA: TGTGCCAGCAGCGTAGCTCAGGCAGATGAAGCTTTCTTT.